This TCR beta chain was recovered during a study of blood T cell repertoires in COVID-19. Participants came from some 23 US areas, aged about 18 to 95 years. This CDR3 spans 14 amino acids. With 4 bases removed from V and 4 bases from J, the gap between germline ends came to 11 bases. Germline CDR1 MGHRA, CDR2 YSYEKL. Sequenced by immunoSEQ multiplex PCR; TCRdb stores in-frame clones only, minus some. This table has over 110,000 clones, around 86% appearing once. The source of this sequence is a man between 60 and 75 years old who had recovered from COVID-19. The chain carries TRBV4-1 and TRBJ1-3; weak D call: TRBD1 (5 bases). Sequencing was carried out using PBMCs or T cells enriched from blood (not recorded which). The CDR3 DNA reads TGCGCCAGCAGCCCCCCGACAGCAGGAAACACCATATATTTT. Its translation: CASSPPTAGNTIYF.